Shown below are 22 T cell receptor beta chains from a single sample sequenced in a study of early T cells in non-severe SARS-CoV-2 infection. One entry per CDR3 protein results from TCRdb running MiXCR on the 5' RACE reads. The table includes tens of thousands of distinct CDR3 sequences, 12% detected once. Material for sequencing was whole blood. The receptors originated from an adult who was a healthcare worker with PCR-confirmed SARS-CoV-2 infection or an uninfected control (not recorded which).

This clonotype was detected ten times or more. The rearrangement links TRBV29-1 to TRBJ2-3, with D possibly TRBD2 on 5 matching bases. This CDR3 contains 14 residues. V was pared by 4 bases and J by 2 bases, with 13 bases between. Looked up from germline, CDR1 is SQVTM and CDR2 is ANQGSEA. This CDR3 reads CSVVLAFITDTQYF. CDR3 DNA: TGCAGCGTTGTTCTAGCCTTTATCACAGATACGCAGTATTTT.

This clonotype has more than one count but fewer than ten. The chain joins TRBV29-1 to TRBJ1-1, with a tentative D call TRBD1 (6 bases). Germline CDR1 is SQVTM and CDR2 is ANQGSEA. V lost 5 bases and J lost 3, with 13 bases in between. The CDR3 is 13 residues long. The CDR3 loop reads CSVYRDRDTEAFF. Written as DNA, the CDR3 is TGCAGCGTTTACAGGGATCGGGACACTGAAGCTTTCTTT.

The chain joins TRBV7-3 to TRBJ2-3, with D possibly matching TRBD2 (5 bases). The ends were cut back, 1 base at V and 2 bases at J, with 10 bases in the middle. The CDR3 length is 15 residues. The V gene's germline CDR1 is SGHTA and CDR2 FQGTGA. CDR3 sequence (DNA): TGTGCCAGCAGCTTAAAAAGCGGACCCACAGATACGCAGTATTTT. This translates into CASSLKSGPTDTQYF.

The chain links TRBV28 to TRBJ2-3, with 8 bases fitting TRBD1. The CDR3 is made up of 16 amino acids. The V gene end was trimmed by 3 bases and the J gene end by 2 bases; junction bases not matched to a gene: 7. Germline loops: CDR1 MDHEN, CDR2 SYDVKM. The chain's CDR3 is CASSLGGQGATDTQYF. CDR3 bases: TGTGCCAGCAGTTTGGGGGGTCAGGGGGCCACAGATACGCAGTATTTT.

Only a few counts were recorded for this clonotype. This rearrangement joins TRBV29-1 to TRBJ1-1, with D perhaps TRBD1 (6 bases). V was trimmed by 6 bases and J by 5 bases, leaving 16 bases between them. This CDR3 has 13 residues. The germline gives CDR1 SQVTM, CDR2 ANQGSEA. CDR3 in amino acids: CSVGGGRRTEAFF. CDR3 nucleotide sequence: TGCAGCGTCGGTGGGGGGCGGAGGACTGAAGCTTTCTTT.

This clonotype was seen at least ten times. The J gene is TRBJ2-7, the V gene TRBV3-1; the D is unclear. Trimming pared 4 bases from V and 3 bases from J, leaving 10 bases between. There are 13 residues in the CDR3. Per germline, CDR1 LGHDT and CDR2 YNNKEL (reference sequence). DNA for the CDR3: TGTGCCAGCAGCCGTACACCCCGCTACGAGCAGTACTTC. Amino acids: CASSRTPRYEQYF.

This clonotype was seen a few times. The V and J genes are TRBV29-1 and TRBJ1-6; D is unclear. V was pared by 3 bases and J by 10 bases, with 13 bases between. The germline V gene has CDR1 SQVTM and CDR2 ANQGSEA. The length of the CDR3 is 13 residues. The CDR3 sequence: CSVDDDPSSPLHF. CDR3 sequence (DNA): TGCAGCGTTGATGACGATCCCTCATCACCCCTCCACTTT.

This clonotype was detected a few times. The chain is built from TRBV10-3 and TRBJ2-2, with a tentative D call TRBD2 (5 bases). The germline V and J ends were trimmed by 6 bases and 0 bases, with 8 bases remaining between them. CDR1 is ENHRY, CDR2 SYGVKD, per germline. The CDR3 has 14 residues. Here the CDR3 DNA reads TGTGCCATCAGAAGCGGATCGAACACCGGGGAGCTGTTTTTT. This encodes CAIRSGSNTGELFF.

This chain links TRBV14 with TRBJ2-7, with 9 bases aligning to TRBD1. Germline V CDR1 and CDR2: SGHDN, FVKESK. The CDR3 runs to 14 residues. V dropped 3 bases and J dropped 7; count of bases not matched to a gene: 7. CDR3 protein: CASSQRPGQGEQYF. The CDR3 bases are TGTGCCAGCAGCCAGAGACCGGGACAGGGTGAGCAGTACTTC.

This clonotype has only a few counts. The chain combines TRBV28 with TRBJ1-1; D remains unclear. This CDR3 is built from 14 residues. Trimming removed 2 bases from V and 0 bases from J, with 7 bases in between. Germline assignment: CDR1 MDHEN and CDR2 SYDVKM. CDR3 protein: CASSLEAVNTEAFF. CDR3 sequence (DNA): TGTGCCAGCAGTTTAGAGGCAGTGAACACTGAAGCTTTCTTT.

In this sample, this clonotype turned up a few times. The chain combines TRBV20-1 with TRBJ2-2, with TRBD1 as a possible D gene (6 bases). This CDR3 is 14 amino acids long. Trimming shortened V by 5 bases and J by 4 bases, and 14 bases separated the two germline ends. The germline V gene encodes CDR1 DFQATT and CDR2 SNEGSKA (reference sequence). CDR3 loop: CSAPGQLSTGELFF. CDR3 DNA: TGCAGTGCTCCCGGACAGTTGAGCACCGGGGAGCTGTTTTTT.

The gene calls are TRBV29-1 and TRBJ2-1; 10 bases align to TRBD2. The CDR3 sequence is 16 residues long. V shed 0 bases, J shed 8 bases, and the junction held 10 bases outside the gene matches. Looked up from germline, CDR1 is SQVTM and CDR2 is ANQGSEA. The CDR3 bases are TGCAGCGTTGAAGAGGGGCTAGCGGGAGTTTCGGATGAGCAGTTCTTC. Amino acid sequence: CSVEEGLAGVSDEQFF.

By share of the sample, this clonotype is medium-sized. The chain is built from TRBV5-6 and TRBJ2-4; unclear D gene. CDR3 length: 12 amino acids. The V gene lost 4 bases and the J gene lost 1 base, with 3 bases spanning the gap. The germline CDR1 and CDR2 sequences are SGHDT and YYEEEE. DNA for the CDR3: TGTGCCAGCAGCGGGGCCAAAAACATTCAGTACTTC. Its protein product is CASSGAKNIQYF.

The chain is built from TRBV2 and TRBJ2-5; D is tentatively TRBD1 or TRBD2 (5 bases each). This CDR3 contains 13 residues. Per germline, CDR1 SNHLY and CDR2 FYNNEI. Trimming removed 5 bases at V and 2 bases at J, with 9 bases between. The CDR3 is CASSRDRQETQYF. In DNA, the CDR3 is TGTGCCAGCAGTCGGGACCGGCAAGAGACCCAGTACTTC. The whole variable domain, remainder taken from reference TRBV2 and TRBJ2-5, is EPEVTQTPSHQVTQMGQEVILRCVPISNHLYFYWYRQILGQKVEFLVSFYNNEISEKSEIFDDQFSVERPDGSNFTLKIRSTKLEDSAMYFCASSRDRQETQYFGPGTRLLVL.

This clonotype was counted many times. The chain combines TRBV6-2 or TRBV6-3 with TRBJ2-1; tentative D call: TRBD2 (7 bases). V was shortened by 5 bases and J by 4 bases, with 15 bases between the two germline ends. Per germline, CDR1 MNHEY and CDR2 SVGEGT. CDR3 length: 15 amino acids. In DNA, the CDR3 is TGTGCCAGCAGTCTAGGGGGGGAAGAGTACAATGAGCAGTTCTTC. This sequence encodes CASSLGGEEYNEQFF.

This clonotype was found many times. The rearrangement joins TRBV7-6 to TRBJ2-2, with 11 bases lining up with TRBD2. The V and J ends lost 2 bases and 4 bases, in that order; junction bases with no gene match: 9. The CDR3 totals 18 residues. From germline, CDR1 is SGHVS and CDR2 FNYEAQ. CDR3 DNA: TGTGCCAGCAGCTTACCCGGGACTAGCGGAGGAGGCACCGGGGAGCTGTTTTTT. Amino acid sequence: CASSLPGTSGGGTGELFF.

This clonotype was found many times. The genes are TRBV30 and TRBJ2-2, with 8 nucleotides matching TRBD2. The V and J ends lost 3 bases and 6 bases, in that order; junction bases with no gene match: 6. The CDR3 length is 14 residues. The V gene's germline CDR1 is GTSNPN and CDR2 SVGIG (reference sequence). The CDR3, as DNA: TGTGCCTGGAGGCCGGGACTAGTCCCCGGGGAGCTGTTTTTT. It specifies CAWRPGLVPGELFF.

The chain employs TRBV20-1 and TRBJ2-1; 7 positions agree with TRBD2. This CDR3 contains 15 residues. V lost 2 bases to trimming and J lost 2 bases; unmatched junction nucleotides: 6. CDR1 and CDR2 from the germline V gene are DFQATT and SNEGSKA (reference sequence). The CDR3 DNA is TGCAGTGCTAGAATAGCGGGCACTCCCTACAATGAGCAGTTCTTC. This encodes CSARIAGTPYNEQFF.

DNA of the CDR3: TGTGCCAGCGGACGAAACCCGGGACGGAACACTGAAGCTTTCTTT. Amino acid sequence: CASGRNPGRNTEAFF. The V and J genes are TRBV2 and TRBJ1-1; TRBD1 might be the D (5 bases). Germline V lookup: CDR1 SNHLY, CDR2 FYNNEI. V lost 8 bases and J 1 base, leaving 17 bases between the germline ends. The CDR3 runs to 15 residues.

This clonotype appeared many times. This chain links TRBV12-3 or TRBV12-4 with TRBJ1-4; 9 bases fit TRBD1. The V segment lost 6 bases and the J segment 8 bases; nucleotides outside the gene matches: 7. CDR3 length: 14 residues. CDR3 in DNA: TGTGCCAGCAGCCGGACAGGGGTTGGAGAAAAACTGTTTTTT. It yields the protein CASSRTGVGEKLFF.

This chain connects TRBV30 to TRBJ2-7; D is uncertain. CDR1 and CDR2 from the germline V gene are GTSNPN and SVGIG (reference sequence). The length of the CDR3 is 12 residues. Trimming took 3 bases from V and 2 from J, leaving 8 bases between them. In DNA form, the CDR3 reads TGTGCCTGGAGCCAAAACCCCTACGAGCAGTACTTC. Protein product: CAWSQNPYEQYF.

This clonotype has ten or more counts. The rearrangement joins TRBV9 to TRBJ1-4, with 9 bases identical to TRBD1. CDR1 and CDR2 from the germline V gene are SGDLS and YYNGEE. J gave up 5 bases and V 4 bases, and 6 bases lay outside the gene matches. This CDR3 region has 15 residues. The CDR3 sequence: CASSHRDRDNEKLFF. CDR3 coding DNA: TGTGCCAGCAGCCACCGGGACAGGGACAATGAAAAACTGTTTTTT.